The sequence of this T cell receptor beta chain was determined in a study of T cell responses to AZD1222 COVID-19 vaccine. Study results and limitations: Baseline seropositivity occurred in only six AZD1222 recipients.

Comments on this clone: Its target is not known.

The table came from immunoSEQ multiplex PCR; TCRdb's copy has only in-frame clones and leaves some out. The sample gives 140,000 to 150,000 clones, about 92% of which show up once; around 12% is in the top ten. The V end was cut by 2 bases, the J end by 0 bases, with 13 bases between. The germline gives CDR1 SNHLY, CDR2 FYNNEI. The CDR3 sequence is 16 residues long. The V call is TRBV2, the J call TRBJ1-2, with D uncertain. Material: peripheral blood, obtained after recovery from COVID-19. This clonotype was sampled from an adult who had recovered from COVID-19. The CDR3 here is CASSERIGRANYGYTF. CDR3 coding DNA: TGTGCCAGCAGTGAAAGAATAGGGAGAGCTAACTATGGCTACACCTTC.